Below are 3 T cell receptor beta chains sequenced from a single sample in a study of blood T cell repertoires in COVID-19. Clones were sequenced by immunoSEQ multiplex PCR, and TCRdb holds only the in-frame ones, with some missing. The table records under 300,000 clones, around 90% of them present only once. The sample comprised PBMCs or T cells enriched from blood (not recorded which). The receptors were gathered from a woman in her twenties or thirties with acute COVID-19.

The chain links TRBV20-1 to TRBJ1-2; maybe TRBD1 (6 bases). With 5 bases removed from V and 8 bases from J, the gap between germline ends came to 12 bases. Germline V gene data show CDR1 as DFQATT and CDR2 as SNEGSKA (reference sequence). This CDR3 is 11 amino acids long. CDR3 residues: CSASRTDGYTF. Written as DNA, the CDR3 is TGCAGTGCTTCGCGGACAGACGGCTACACCTTC.

Here the CDR3 DNA reads TGTGCCAGCAGTCCGAAGACAAAACAGGGATCCTATGCTTTCTTT. This translates into CASSPKTKQGSYAFF. The gene calls are TRBV27 and TRBJ1-1; D is possibly TRBD1 (6 bases). Germline V gives CDR1 MNHEY, CDR2 SMNVEV (reference sequence). This CDR3 comprises 15 residues. V was trimmed by 5 bases and J by 11 bases, leaving 24 bases between them.

V is TRBV18 and J is TRBJ2-7; 7 bases align to TRBD2. The CDR3 extends over 13 amino acids. The germline CDR1 and CDR2 sequences are KGHSH and LQKENI. Trimming took 3 bases from V and 2 from J; bases not matched to a gene: 1. CDR3 bases: TGTGCCAGCTCACCCGGACTAGCCTACGAGCAGTACTTC. Its protein product is CASSPGLAYEQYF.